A single sample is the source of the 26 T cell receptor beta chains below, sequenced in a study of PD-1 blockade in classical Hodgkin lymphoma. Method: immunoSEQ multiplex PCR; TCRdb's copy keeps in-frame clones and lacks some. The sample has 25,000 or so clones; approximately 67% are singletons. Brentuximab vedotin exposure varied among the patients, all of whom had relapsed after autologous stem cell transplantation. The sequenced sample was peripheral blood mononuclear cells (PBMCs), obtained before the second cycle of nivolumab. All receptors come from a human donor with classical Hodgkin lymphoma.

This clone has a single count. The J gene is TRBJ1-4, the V gene TRBV19; no firm D call. Trimming took off 5 bases at V and 2 bases at J, with 9 bases between the two ends. From germline, CDR1 is LNHDA and CDR2 SQIVND (reference sequence). The CDR3 runs to 14 residues. The DNA for the CDR3 is TGTGCCAGTAGTCAAGGGTGGACTAATGAAAAACTGTTTTTT. This gives the protein CASSQGWTNEKLFF.

The chain combines TRBV5-1 with TRBJ1-2, with D perhaps TRBD1 (6 bases). Per the germline V gene, CDR1 is SGHRS and CDR2 is YFSETQ. With 3 bases removed from V and 5 bases from J, the gap between germline ends came to 11 bases. The CDR3 extends over 13 amino acids. The CDR3 here is CASSSTGLYGYTF. The CDR3 bases are TGCGCCAGCAGCTCGACAGGTCTTTATGGCTACACCTTC.

The J gene is TRBJ2-7, the V gene TRBV7-6; D may be TRBD1 (5 bases). The CDR3 is 15 amino acids. Germline lookup yields CDR1 SGHVS and CDR2 FNYEAQ. Trimming shortened V by 1 base and J by 0 bases, and 10 bases separated the two germline ends. CDR3 sequence (DNA): TGTGCCAGCAGCTTAGTCAGCGACAGCTCCTACGAGCAGTACTTC. Translating it yields CASSLVSDSSYEQYF.

This clone appeared a single time. The V gene is TRBV5-6, the J gene TRBJ2-1; 8 bases match TRBD1. The CDR3 extends over 16 amino acids. Germline CDR1 SGHDT, CDR2 YYEEEE. The J segment lost 7 bases and the V segment lost 0 bases, leaving 9 bases of the junction unmatched. The CDR3 DNA reads as TGTGCCAGCAGCTTGGGGCAGACAGGGGCTGGAAATGAGCAGTTCTTC. It yields the protein CASSLGQTGAGNEQFF.

The chain combines TRBV30 with TRBJ2-5; the match to TRBD1 covers 8 bases. Per the germline V gene, CDR1 is GTSNPN and CDR2 is SVGIG (reference sequence). With V trimmed by 5 bases and J by 1 base, 3 bases remained unmatched. This CDR3 spans 13 amino acids. The chain's CDR3 is CAWGQGRQETQYF. CDR3 DNA sequence: TGTGCCTGGGGACAGGGTCGCCAAGAGACCCAGTACTTC. The full variable domain, with the rest looked up from reference TRBV30 and TRBJ2-5, is SQTIHQWPATLVQPVGSPLSLECTVEGTSNPNLYWYRQAAGRGLQLLFYSVGIGQISSEVPQNLSASRPQDRQFILSSKKLLLSDSGFYLCAWGQGRQETQYFGPGTRLLVL.

This chain links TRBV27 with TRBJ2-6; a possible D gene is TRBD1 (6 bases). Trimming stripped 5 bases from V and 4 bases from J, with 9 bases between. CDR1 and CDR2 from the germline V gene are MNHEY and SMNVEV (reference sequence). The CDR3 has 14 residues. In nucleotides, the CDR3 is TGTGCCAGCAGTCCAGGGGTCGGGGCCAACGTCCTGACTTTC. Amino acids: CASSPGVGANVLTF.

V gene TRBV6-5 combines with J gene TRBJ2-2; 8 bases are shared with TRBD1. The CDR3 sequence is 15 residues long. Trimming took 2 bases from V and 6 from J; bases not matched to a gene: 5. Germline V gene data show CDR1 as MNHEY and CDR2 as SVGAGI. The CDR3 nucleotides read TGTGCCAGCAGTTACGTCGCAGGGGGCCCCGGGGAGCTGTTTTTT. It translates to CASSYVAGGPGELFF.

The rearrangement joins TRBV19 to TRBJ2-6; no clear D. With 9 bases removed from V and 4 bases from J, the gap between germline ends came to 7 bases. This CDR3 has 12 amino acids. CDR1 and CDR2 (germline): LNHDA, SQIVND (reference sequence). The CDR3 spells CASREGANVLTF. The CDR3, as DNA: TGTGCCAGCCGCGAAGGGGCCAACGTCCTGACTTTC.

The rearrangement joins TRBV28 to TRBJ1-6, with D possibly TRBD1 on 6 matching bases. Germline V gene sequence: CDR1 MDHEN, CDR2 SYDVKM. Trimming cost V 6 bases and J 10 bases, with 16 bases left between them. The CDR3 runs to 14 residues. In nucleotides, the CDR3 is TGTGCCAGCAGCCTGGGGGGGCGAGGATCACCCCTCCACTTT. Its translation: CASSLGGRGSPLHF.

The chain has TRBV7-8 and TRBJ2-5; D is perhaps TRBD1 (6 bases). This CDR3 is built from 14 residues. V shed 4 bases and J shed 2 bases, with 11 bases lying between them. Germline loops: CDR1 SGHVS, CDR2 FQNEAQ. The CDR3 coding sequence is TGTGCCAGCAGCTCCTACAGGGTTCAAGAGACCCAGTACTTC. Translating it yields CASSSYRVQETQYF.

The chain links TRBV30 to TRBJ1-2; maybe TRBD1 (5 bases). The CDR3 totals 13 residues. With 0 bases removed from V and 7 bases from J, the gap between germline ends came to 12 bases. CDR1 is GTSNPN, CDR2 SVGIG, per germline (reference sequence). CDR3 sequence reads: CAWSVGGASGYTF. CDR3 DNA: TGTGCCTGGAGTGTAGGAGGGGCTAGTGGCTACACCTTC. Combining the CDR3 with reference TRBV30 and TRBJ1-2 gives the whole variable domain SQTIHQWPATLVQPVGSPLSLECTVEGTSNPNLYWYRQAAGRGLQLLFYSVGIGQISSEVPQNLSASRPQDRQFILSSKKLLLSDSGFYLCAWSVGGASGYTFGSGTRLTVV.

In its sample, this clone was seen once. V and J are TRBV7-2 and TRBJ2-7; D is possibly TRBD2 (5 bases). Germline V gene lookup returns CDR1 SGHTA and CDR2 FQGNSA. The germline V and J ends were trimmed by 8 bases and 3 bases, with 14 bases remaining between them. The CDR3 length is 13 residues. CDR3 sequence: CASGLSGDYEQYF. CDR3 DNA: TGTGCCAGCGGACTTTCAGGCGACTACGAGCAGTACTTC.

CDR3 nucleotides: TGTGCCACCCGTTCCCCGGGACAGGGTTACTACGAGCAGTACTTC. Translated, it gives CATRSPGQGYYEQYF. The chain couples TRBV10-3 to TRBJ2-7, with 9 nucleotides matching TRBD1. CDR1 and CDR2 from the germline V gene are ENHRY and SYGVKD. After removal of 10 bases from V and 3 bases from J, the junction contained 13 bases not matched to a gene. The CDR3 is 15 residues long.

This chain connects TRBV19 to TRBJ2-3, with 8 bases matching TRBD1. J was trimmed by 2 bases and V by 6 bases; bases with no gene match: 10. The CDR3 is 16 amino acids. Germline V CDR1 and CDR2: LNHDA, SQIVND (reference sequence). The CDR3 DNA reads as TGTGCCAGTAGCCCTACCGGGGACAGGATCACAGATACGCAGTATTTT. This encodes CASSPTGDRITDTQYF.

This chain joins TRBV28 and TRBJ2-7, with 9 bases aligning to TRBD1. This CDR3 has 15 amino acids. Germline V gene lookup returns CDR1 MDHEN and CDR2 SYDVKM. The J segment lost 1 base and the V segment lost 8 bases, leaving 9 bases of the junction unmatched. The CDR3 sequence: CASHETGGPSYEQYF. The CDR3 DNA reads TGTGCCAGCCATGAGACAGGGGGGCCTTCCTACGAGCAGTACTTC.

A word on this clone: This CDR3 is also generated by other DNA sequences in the sample. The chain couples TRBV28 to TRBJ1-5, with 9 bases aligning to TRBD1. V trimming: 8 bases; J trimming: 5 bases; junction bases outside the gene matches: 4. The CDR3 extends over 13 amino acids. Per the germline V gene, CDR1 is MDHEN and CDR2 is SYDVKM. Here the CDR3 reads CASRDRVYQPQHF. CDR3 nucleotides: TGTGCCAGCCGGGACAGGGTGTATCAGCCCCAGCATTTT. The whole variable domain, filled in from reference TRBV28 and TRBJ1-5, reads DVKVTQSSRYLVKRTGEKVFLECVQDMDHENMFWYRQDPGLGLRLIYFSYDVKMKEKGDIPEGYSVSREKKERFSLILESASTNQTSMYLCASRDRVYQPQHFGDGTRLSIL.

The V call is TRBV5-4, the J call TRBJ2-5, with unresolved D. Germline V CDR1 and CDR2: SGHNT, YYREEE (reference sequence). The ends were cut back, 0 bases at V and 5 bases at J, with 8 bases in the middle. The CDR3 contains 13 residues. The CDR3 sequence: CASSLGPPETQYF. The CDR3 nucleotides are TGTGCCAGCAGCTTGGGGCCCCCCGAGACCCAGTACTTC.

The chain links TRBV29-1 to TRBJ2-2; D might be TRBD1 (6 bases). This CDR3 region has 14 residues. V dropped 5 bases and J dropped 0 bases, with 10 bases sitting between them. Germline-derived CDR1 and CDR2 are SQVTM and ANQGSEA. The CDR3 reads CSVTTGPNTGELFF. The CDR3 region has the DNA TGCAGCGTTACGACAGGACCGAACACCGGGGAGCTGTTTTTT.

The chain has TRBV6-5 and TRBJ1-5, with no clear D. Germline V lookup: CDR1 MNHEY, CDR2 SVGAGI. The CDR3 totals 14 residues. V dropped 8 bases and J dropped 4 bases, with 15 bases sitting between them. The CDR3 nucleotides are TGTGCCAGCTCCGACCGGGCCGTTAATCAGCCCCAGCATTTT. Translation: CASSDRAVNQPQHF.

This clone has just a few counts. V gene TRBV9 combines with J gene TRBJ2-1, with D unresolved. Germline V gene data show CDR1 as SGDLS and CDR2 as YYNGEE. The CDR3 totals 14 residues. V dropped 0 bases and J dropped 9 bases, with 13 bases sitting between them. The CDR3 DNA is TGTGCCAGCAGCGTAGAAGGTACAGTGGGTGAGCAGTTCTTC. As protein: CASSVEGTVGEQFF.

This clone occurred many times. The chain joins TRBV2 to TRBJ1-4, with 7 bases identical to TRBD1. Germline values: CDR1 SNHLY, CDR2 FYNNEI. This CDR3 has 14 residues. The V and J ends lost 3 bases and 4 bases, in that order; junction bases with no gene match: 2. The CDR3 nucleotides are TGTGCCAGCAGTGAGGGACAGTATAATGAAAAACTGTTTTTT. Translated, it gives CASSEGQYNEKLFF.

The chain links TRBV25-1 to TRBJ1-3; the match to TRBD1 covers 8 bases. Per the germline V gene, CDR1 is MGHDK and CDR2 is SYGVNS. V shed 8 bases, J shed 4 bases, and the junction held 10 bases outside the gene matches. CDR3 length equals 15 residues. The CDR3 DNA sequence: TGTGCCAGCGGACCGGGACAGGTCTTAGGAAACACCATATATTTT. Translation: CASGPGQVLGNTIYF.

This chain connects TRBV28 to TRBJ2-7, with D unresolved. CDR1 and CDR2 (germline): MDHEN, SYDVKM. Trimming took off 11 bases at V and 7 bases at J, with 15 bases between the two ends. There are 11 residues in the CDR3. Written as DNA, the CDR3 is TGTGCCTCCCAAGGACCTGGGGAGCAGTACTTC. Amino acids: CASQGPGEQYF.

This clone is medium-sized within its sample. The chain employs TRBV7-9 and TRBJ1-1, with D possibly matching TRBD1 (5 bases). This CDR3 comprises 16 residues. Germline CDR1 is SEHNR and CDR2 is FQNEAQ (reference sequence). V was shortened by 2 bases and J by 10 bases, with 23 bases between the two germline ends. The CDR3 nucleotides read TGTGCCAGCAGCTTACCCGACACGAGCGAGGGGATGGGAGCTTTCTTT. Protein product: CASSLPDTSEGMGAFF.

This clone showed up just a few times. The V and J genes are TRBV2 and TRBJ1-1; D is ambiguous. The CDR3 spans 13 residues. Germline CDR1 SNHLY, CDR2 FYNNEI. Trimming removed 5 bases at V and 3 bases at J, with 10 bases between. The CDR3 nucleotides read TGTGCCAGCAGTCCTTCTCGGGACACTGAAGCTTTCTTT. Protein: CASSPSRDTEAFF.

This chain uses TRBV27 with TRBJ2-7, with D possibly matching TRBD2 (6 bases). CDR1 and CDR2 (germline): MNHEY, SMNVEV (reference sequence). Deletions cut 5 bases from V and 7 bases from J, with 15 bases between. The CDR3 extends over 13 amino acids. The CDR3 DNA sequence: TGTGCCAGCAGTCTGACTAGTCTCGGAGAGCAGTACTTC. It codes for CASSLTSLGEQYF.